The next 4 T cell receptor beta chains were all read from a single sample in a study of OX40 agonist ivuxolimab in advanced cancers. TCRdb's table, derived via immunoSEQ multiplex PCR, lists solely in-frame clones and lacks some. The table lists more than 50,000 clones, approximately 89% of them singletons. Sequences were derived from CD4+ or CD8+ T cells sorted from blood, sampled in a trial of the OX40 agonist ivuxolimab. The receptors shown here come from an adult with an advanced solid tumor such as melanoma, head and neck, liver or kidney cancer.

This rearrangement joins TRBV9 to TRBJ1-2, with D possibly matching TRBD1 (6 bases). The CDR3 consists of 12 residues. CDR1 is SGDLS, CDR2 YYNGEE, per germline. V was pared by 3 bases and J by 6 bases, with 9 bases between. The chain's CDR3 is CASSAGVHGYTF. The CDR3 nucleotides are TGTGCCAGCAGCGCAGGGGTCCATGGCTACACCTTC.

The J gene is TRBJ2-5, the V gene TRBV6-1; 8 nucleotides line up with TRBD2. V was clipped by 7 bases and J by 5 bases; unmatched bases: 12. The length of the CDR3 is 15 residues. Germline CDR1 MNHNS, CDR2 SASEGT. DNA for the CDR3: TGTGCCAGCACTCTCCAGCGGGGGTCCGGGGAGACCCAGTACTTC. This gives the protein CASTLQRGSGETQYF.

The chain recombines TRBV5-1 with TRBJ1-4, with D possibly matching TRBD1 (6 bases). CDR1 SGHRS and CDR2 YFSETQ come from the germline V gene. The CDR3 loop spans 18 amino acids. The V end lost 2 bases, the J end lost 3 bases, and 20 bases lay between the germline ends. The CDR3 protein is CASSFHLTTGSSNEKLFF. The CDR3 DNA is TGCGCCAGCAGCTTCCATCTCACCACAGGGAGTTCTAATGAAAAACTGTTTTTT. The variable domain in full, with the rest retrieved from reference TRBV5-1 and TRBJ1-4, is KAGVTQTPRYLIKTRGQQVTLSCSPISGHRSVSWYQQTPGQGLQFLFEYFSETQRNKGNFPGRFSGRQFSNSRSEMNVSTLELGDSALYLCASSFHLTTGSSNEKLFFGSGTQLSVL.

The chain uses TRBV6-6 and TRBJ2-7, with TRBD1 matching over 9 bases. Losses at the gene ends were 7 bases for V and 5 bases for J; bases not matched to a gene: 3. This CDR3 is built from 12 residues. Germline V CDR1 and CDR2: MNHNY, SVGAGI (reference sequence). The CDR3 nucleotides read TGTGCCAGCACACAGGGGGCGGACGAGCAGTACTTC. Its translation is CASTQGADEQYF.